What follows is one T cell receptor (beta chain) and its context. Which antigen it targets is not known. It has no much larger one-base neighbor in the sample; base qualities were not kept. These data come from a study of blood T cell repertoires in COVID-19 (TCRdb year 2020). About the full investigation: Collaborator samples came from the United States, Italy and Spain and covered acute and convalescent phases of COVID-19. The prospective study material was composed of cDNA or gDNA derived from T cells, B-cell-depleted T cells, or PBMCs. The dataset comprised deeply sampled blood TCRbeta repertoires from subjects exposed to, actively infected with, or recovered from COVID-19. The repertoires were released in a freely available public database intended as a resource for research on the immune response to SARS-CoV-2. The samples were drawn from the first 160 participants of the ongoing ImmuneRACE study and from 950 to 1,500 subjects provided by 6 global collaborators. Nearly every sample came with metadata listing a de-identified subject ID, COVID-19 status, age in years and sex. HLA class I and class II types, where available, came from metadata supplied by the sample provider rather than from assay-based typing. What the work shows at the level of the full study, not this receptor alone: How much clinical and demographic metadata was included differed by source and by participant, and the metadata was provided uncurated.

The immunoSEQ Assay, a bias-controlled multiplex PCR, was used to amplify TCRbeta CDR3 regions from genomic DNA. The authors processed their data as follows. The number of nucleated cells in each sample was estimated from the amplification of reference gene primers within the assay. To quantify the absolute abundance of each unique TCRbeta CDR3 rearrangement, sequence reads were collapsed and filtered. For each sample, productive Simpson clonality was calculated by taking the square root of Simpson's diversity index across productive rearrangements. The table was pulled from immuneACCESS by TCRdb, which kept in-frame rearrangements only. Such tables lose some clones; where checked, under half of the loss comes from unresolved V genes, and the rest has no known cause. V, J and clone size were drawn from that table, and D and trimming were deduced from the DNA. The sample table records about 87,000 clones; roughly 84% of these occur just once. The ten largest clones capture less than 5% of the sample.

Looking up the germline V gene yields CDR1 MGHRA and CDR2 YSYEKL. The CDR3 numbers 15 residues from cysteine through phenylalanine. The CDR3 DNA has 45 bases and is translated from base 1. Trimming removed 0 bases from V and 0 bases from J, leaving 6 bases between the germline ends. Each collaborating institution followed its own protocols to collect whole blood in K2EDTA tubes. For TCRbeta analysis, collaborator samples were shipped as frozen whole blood, as isolated PBMCs, or as DNA extracted from either sample type. Sequences were obtained from peripheral blood. The receptor comes from a woman aged 80 or older with acute or convalescent COVID-19. This receptor chain uses TRBV4-1 and TRBJ2-1, and possibly TRBD1, on 5 matching bases. Here is the DNA: TGCGCCAGCAGCCAAGAAGGGGCCTCCTACAATGAGCAGTTCTTC. Its product reads: CASSQEGASYNEQFF.